This T cell receptor beta chain was captured by sequencing in a study of T cells in Graves' hyperthyroidism and ophthalmopathy. The CDR3 regions of TCR beta were amplified from RNA transcripts. TCR CDR3 underwent first-round RT-PCR with the HTBI primer set. TCRdb reprocessed the multiplex PCR reads via MiXCR and lists one record per CDR3 protein. This sample has more than 350,000 distinct CDR3 sequences, with 15% to 20% found just once. Study outcomes and limitations: A 13 V-J model separated ophthalmopathy from stable hyperthyroidism.

Remarks on this clonotype: Its specificity is not known. Since a much larger clone is just one base distant, this may be a read error.

Hyperthyroidism patients were newly diagnosed, had disease duration under 2 months, and were aged 18 to 65 years. Patients with uncontrolled infections, other autoimmune diseases, pregnancy or lactation were excluded. The authors obtained PBMCs from about 9 ml of fresh peripheral blood. Trimming took 3 bases from V and 0 from J, leaving 9 bases between them. The germline V gene has CDR1 MNHEY and CDR2 SMNVEV (reference sequence). CDR3 length: 15 amino acids. The origin of this receptor is a woman in her 30s with Graves' hyperthyroidism that later progressed to Graves' ophthalmopathy. The material sequenced was blood. The chain uses TRBV27 and TRBJ2-1; D unresolved. CDR3 protein: CASSLARSSYNEQFF. The CDR3 DNA sequence: TGTGCCAGCAGTTTGGCTCGGAGCTCCTACAATGAGCAGTTCTTC.